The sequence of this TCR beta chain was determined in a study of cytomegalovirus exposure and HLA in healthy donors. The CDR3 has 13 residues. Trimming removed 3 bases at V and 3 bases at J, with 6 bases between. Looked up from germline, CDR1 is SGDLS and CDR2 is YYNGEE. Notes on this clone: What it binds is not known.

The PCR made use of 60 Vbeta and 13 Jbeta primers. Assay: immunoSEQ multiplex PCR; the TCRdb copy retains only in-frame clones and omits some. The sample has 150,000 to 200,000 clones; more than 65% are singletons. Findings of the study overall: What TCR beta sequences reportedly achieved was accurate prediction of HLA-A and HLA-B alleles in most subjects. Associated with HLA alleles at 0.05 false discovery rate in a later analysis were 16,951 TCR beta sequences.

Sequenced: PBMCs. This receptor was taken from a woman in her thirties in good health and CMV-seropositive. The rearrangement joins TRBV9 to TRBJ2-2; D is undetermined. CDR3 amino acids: CASSATYTGELFF. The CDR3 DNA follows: TGTGCCAGCAGCGCTACCTACACCGGGGAGCTGTTTTTT.